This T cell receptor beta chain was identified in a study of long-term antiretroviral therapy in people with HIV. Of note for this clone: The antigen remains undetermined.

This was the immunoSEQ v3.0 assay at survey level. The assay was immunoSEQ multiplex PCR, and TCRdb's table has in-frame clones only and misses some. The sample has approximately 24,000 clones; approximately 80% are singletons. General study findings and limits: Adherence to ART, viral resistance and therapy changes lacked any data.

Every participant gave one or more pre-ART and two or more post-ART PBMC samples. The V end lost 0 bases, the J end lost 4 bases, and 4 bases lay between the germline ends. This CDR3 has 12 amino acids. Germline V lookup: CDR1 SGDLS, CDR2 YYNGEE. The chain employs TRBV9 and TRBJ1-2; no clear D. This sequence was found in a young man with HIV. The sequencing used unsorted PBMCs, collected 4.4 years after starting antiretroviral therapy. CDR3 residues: CASSVESYGYTF. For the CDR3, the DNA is TGTGCCAGCAGCGTAGAATCCTATGGCTACACCTTC. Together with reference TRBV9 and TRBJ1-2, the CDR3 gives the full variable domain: DSGVTQTPKHLITATGQRVTLRCSPRSGDLSVYWYQQSLDQGLQFLIQYYNGEERAKGNILERFSAQQFPDLHSELNLSSLELGDSALYFCASSVESYGYTFGSGTRLTVV.